Shown below are 18 T cell receptor beta chains from a single sample sequenced in a study of post-analysis software for immune sequencing data. The study's findings and limits: Patients had higher frequencies than controls of five or six TRBV segments, including TRBV5-6, TRBV5-1 and TRBV20-1.

TCR beta libraries were prepared from cDNA with unique molecular identifiers. TCRdb ran MiXCR on the PCR reads and lists one entry per CDR3 protein. The data show more than 450,000 distinct CDR3 sequences, around 31% seen once. These receptors have no identified antigens. The sequenced material came from blood. These receptor sequences come from a girl aged 2-17 years with multiple sclerosis.

This clonotype has only a few counts. The genes are TRBV6-4 and TRBJ1-2; perhaps TRBD1 as D (6 bases). CDR1 and CDR2 from the germline V gene are MRHNA and SNTAGT. This CDR3 is built from 13 residues. Trimming took 6 bases from V and 5 from J, leaving 13 bases between them. CDR3 DNA: TGTGCCAGCAGGGACAGATCGAGTTATGGCTACACCTTC. This translates into CASRDRSSYGYTF.

This chain uses TRBV20-1 with TRBJ2-7; a possible D gene is TRBD2 (7 bases). The CDR3 length is 12 residues. V lost 3 bases and J lost 6, with 12 bases in between. Per the germline V gene, CDR1 is DFQATT and CDR2 is SNEGSKA (reference sequence). This chain's CDR3 is CSASGGAVEQYF. The CDR3 nucleotides are TGCAGTGCTAGTGGGGGGGCAGTCGAGCAGTACTTC.

This clonotype was observed a few times. The chain is built from TRBV4-2 and TRBJ1-2; TRBD1 is a possible D gene (6 bases). The germline gives CDR1 LGHNA, CDR2 YNFKEQ. V lost 1 base, J lost 5 bases, and 17 bases lay in between. The CDR3 is 16 amino acids. The CDR3 DNA follows: TGTGCCAGCAGCCAAGTGAGCATAGGGCAGGGGTATGGCTACACCTTC. It translates to CASSQVSIGQGYGYTF.

This clonotype occurred a few times. The chain uses TRBV4-1 and TRBJ2-1; D call uncertain. CDR1 MGHRA and CDR2 YSYEKL come from the germline V gene. The CDR3 has 13 amino acids. V gave up 5 bases and J gave up 5 bases, with 10 bases separating them. The DNA for the CDR3 is TGCGCCAGCAGCGGGTACAGCCACAATGAGCAGTTCTTC. Its protein product is CASSGYSHNEQFF.

Ten or more counts support this clonotype. The chain uses TRBV6-1 and TRBJ1-6; D is ambiguous. The CDR3 consists of 12 residues. Trimming stripped 8 bases from V and 6 bases from J, with 8 bases between. The germline CDR1 and CDR2 sequences are MNHNS and SASEGT. The CDR3: CASGRGNSPLHF. CDR3 bases: TGTGCCAGCGGCCGGGGTAATTCACCCCTCCACTTT.

This clonotype was observed once. J is TRBJ2-1 and V is TRBV7-3; the D is unclear. CDR1 is SGHTA, CDR2 FQGTGA, per germline. This CDR3 has 15 residues. V was pared by 1 base and J by 7 bases, with 14 bases between. CDR3 DNA: TGTGCCAGCAGCTTAATGATGGCAGGAGATAATGAGCAGTTCTTC. Protein: CASSLMMAGDNEQFF.

This clonotype has more than one count but fewer than ten. Written as DNA, the CDR3 is TGTGCCAGCAGCTCTTCTAGCGGGGGGGCACTCCATGAGCAGTTCTTC. It yields the protein CASSSSSGGALHEQFF. The chain couples TRBV7-3 to TRBJ2-1; 12 bases align to TRBD2. This CDR3 is built from 16 residues. V lost 4 bases and J lost 8; bases outside the gene matches: 9. Germline CDR1 is SGHTA and CDR2 is FQGTGA.

The CDR3 DNA follows: TGCGCCAGCAGCCCTCAGGCAGGGGATCAGCCCCAGCATTTT. Protein: CASSPQAGDQPQHF. The chain carries TRBV5-1 and TRBJ1-5; tentatively, D is TRBD1 (6 bases). V dropped 4 bases and J dropped 5 bases, with 13 bases sitting between them. The germline CDR1 and CDR2 sequences are SGHRS and YFSETQ. The CDR3 contains 14 residues.

This clonotype was seen a handful of times. CDR3 protein: CASSKGDKPAPYEQYF. In DNA form, the CDR3 reads TGTGCCAGCAGCAAAGGGGATAAACCCGCTCCTTACGAGCAGTACTTC. V gene TRBV21-1 combines with J gene TRBJ2-7. TRBV21-1 is recorded as a pseudogene. This CDR3 comprises 16 residues.

V usage is TRBV7-9 and J usage is TRBJ2-6; 9 bases match TRBD1. CDR3 length: 20 amino acids. V shed 5 bases and J 0 bases; nucleotides not matched to a gene: 14. Germline CDR1 reads SEHNR; CDR2 reads FQNEAQ (reference sequence). The CDR3 coding sequence is TGTGCCAGCAGCGTCGTGGTTGAGGACAGGGGCGCCTCTGGGGCCAACGTCCTGACTTTC. Protein sequence: CASSVVVEDRGASGANVLTF. Based on the CDR3 plus reference TRBV7-9 and TRBJ2-6, the full variable domain is DTGVSQNPRHKITKRGQNVTFRCDPISEHNRLYWYRQTLGQGPEFLTYFQNEAQLEKSRLLSDRFSAERPKGSFSTLEIQRTEQGDSAMYLCASSVVVEDRGASGANVLTFGAGSRLTVL.

This clonotype has more than one count but fewer than ten. This chain connects TRBV3-1 to TRBJ2-5, with D uncertain. CDR1 is LGHDT and CDR2 is YNNKEL in the germline V gene (reference sequence). With 1 base removed from V and 2 bases from J, the gap between germline ends came to 8 bases. CDR3 length: 14 residues. The CDR3 here is CASSQGARQETQYF. The CDR3 bases are TGTGCCAGCAGCCAAGGAGCCAGGCAAGAGACCCAGTACTTC.

This sequence joins TRBV15 and TRBJ2-1; 7 bases are shared with TRBD1. The germline CDR1 and CDR2 sequences are LNHNV and YYDKDF (reference sequence). The CDR3 length is 16 residues. The junction had 6 bases not matched to a gene; V was cut back by 1 base and J by 3 bases. The CDR3 DNA reads as TGTGCCACCAGCAGAGCAGGGTACAGGGGCTACAATGAGCAGTTCTTC. It encodes CATSRAGYRGYNEQFF.

The chain employs TRBV10-3 and TRBJ2-3, with unresolved D. CDR1 and CDR2 (germline): ENHRY, SYGVKD. The CDR3 runs 14 residues. V was cut by 3 bases and J by 1 base, with 8 bases left in between. The CDR3 DNA follows: TGTGCCATCAGTGACCTAGACGGCACAGATACGCAGTATTTT. Encoded protein: CAISDLDGTDTQYF.

The V gene is TRBV9, the J gene TRBJ2-1; D call uncertain. Germline V lookup: CDR1 SGDLS, CDR2 YYNGEE. Trimming cost V 1 base and J 6 bases, with 14 bases left between them. This CDR3 spans 15 amino acids. This CDR3 is CASSVFSTLANEQFF. The DNA of the CDR3 is TGTGCCAGCAGCGTATTCTCGACCCTCGCCAATGAGCAGTTCTTC.

The J gene is TRBJ2-5, the V gene TRBV7-2; 8 positions match TRBD1. Looked up from germline, CDR1 is SGHTA and CDR2 is FQGNSA. With 3 bases clipped from V and 5 bases from J, the junction kept 8 bases outside the gene matches. This CDR3 is built from 15 residues. This CDR3 is CASSFGQGSSETQYF. CDR3 DNA: TGTGCCAGCAGCTTCGGACAGGGTTCTAGTGAGACCCAGTACTTC.

This clonotype was detected only a few times. This chain joins TRBV20-1 and TRBJ2-7, with TRBD2 as a possible D gene (6 bases). The CDR3 sequence is 14 residues long. CDR1 and CDR2 from the germline V gene are DFQATT and SNEGSKA (reference sequence). V was pared by 0 bases and J by 1 base, with 10 bases between. The CDR3 protein is CSARDLANSYEQYF. In DNA, the CDR3 is TGCAGTGCTAGAGATCTAGCGAATTCCTACGAGCAGTACTTC.

The chain uses TRBV20-1 and TRBJ2-7, with D tentatively TRBD1 (5 bases). Trimming removed 0 bases at V and 3 bases at J, with 15 bases between. Germline lookup yields CDR1 DFQATT and CDR2 SNEGSKA (reference sequence). This CDR3 comprises 15 residues. The CDR3 is CSARDPRVSLYEQYF. The CDR3 nucleotides are TGCAGTGCTAGAGATCCCAGGGTTAGTCTCTACGAGCAGTACTTC.

In this sample, this clonotype turned up a few times. V is TRBV20-1 and J is TRBJ2-5; either TRBD1 or TRBD2 may fit D (6 bases each). The CDR3 has 13 amino acids. V lost 6 bases to trimming and J lost 5 bases, with 16 bases between them. Germline V gene sequence: CDR1 DFQATT, CDR2 SNEGSKA (reference sequence). The CDR3 loop is CSAALGGRETQYF. The DNA for the CDR3 is TGCAGTGCCGCCTTAGGGGGGCGGGAGACCCAGTACTTC.